Each of the 4 T cell receptor beta chains below was sequenced from the same sample in a study of high-grade serous ovarian cancer treatment subgroups. Sequencing used immunoSEQ multiplex PCR; TCRdb keeps in-frame clones, though not all of them. The table includes about 4,800 clones, roughly 80% detected once. Tumor samples were obtained before definitive surgery or chemotherapy. The sequencing sample was made of tumor tissue. The receptors here all came from a human donor with high-grade serous ovarian cancer.

The J gene is TRBJ2-7, the V gene TRBV7-2; D gene ambiguous. The V end was cut by 3 bases, the J end by 7 bases, with 13 bases between. The CDR3 extends over 13 amino acids. Germline CDR1 is SGHTA and CDR2 is FQGNSA. In DNA, the CDR3 is TGTGCCAGCAGCTTGTTGGGTCCTGGGGAGCAGTACTTC. Amino acids: CASSLLGPGEQYF.

The chain joins TRBV7-2 to TRBJ2-5; no clear D. The germline V gene encodes CDR1 SGHTA and CDR2 FQGNSA. Trimming left V 7 bases short and J 2 bases short, with 11 bases between. This CDR3 is 13 amino acids long. The CDR3 protein is CASTLTGQETQYF. The CDR3 coding sequence is TGTGCCAGCACCTTGACTGGTCAAGAGACCCAGTACTTC.

This sequence joins TRBV10-3 and TRBJ2-3, with D perhaps given as TRBD1 or TRBD2 (5 bases each). The germline V gene encodes CDR1 ENHRY and CDR2 SYGVKD. Between the trimmed V and J ends, which lost 11 bases and 6 bases, there was a span of 12 bases. The CDR3 totals 11 residues. CDR3 coding DNA: TGTGCCGTGTTAGAGGGGGATACGCAGTATTTT. Translating it yields CAVLEGDTQYF.

V and J are TRBV6-1 and TRBJ2-2; 13 bases match TRBD2. The CDR3 loop spans 15 amino acids. The germline V gene has CDR1 MNHNS and CDR2 SASEGT. The junction had 6 bases not matched to a gene; V was cut back by 11 bases and J by 3 bases. The CDR3 region has the DNA TGTGCCGGAACTAGCGGGGGGGCGGACACCGGGGAGCTGTTTTTT. It translates to CAGTSGGADTGELFF.